Sequencing of this T cell receptor beta chain was carried out in a study of blood T cell repertoires in COVID-19. TCRdb keeps only in-frame clones here, not all; method: immunoSEQ multiplex PCR. Of about 81,000 clones listed, roughly 96% are singletons. Turning to this clone: A read error may account for a junction end that differs from germline.

Germline CDR1 LNHDA, CDR2 SQIVND (reference sequence). The CDR3 length is 15 residues. The rearrangement uses TRBV19 and TRBJ2-3, with D perhaps TRBD1 (6 bases). Sequenced sample: peripheral blood. The sequence came from a human donor with active COVID-19. The donor label of this sample is uncertain. The CDR3 reads CASNIKTGHTDTQYF. CDR3 nucleotides: TGTGCCAGTAATATAAAGACAGGACACACAGATACGCAGTATTTT. The complete variable domain, with remaining parts taken from reference TRBV19 and TRBJ2-3, reads DGGITQSPKYLFRKEGQNVTLSCEQNLNHDAMYWYRQDPGQGLRLIYYSQIVNDFQKGDIAEGYSVSREKKESFPLTVTSAQKNPTAFYLCASNIKTGHTDTQYFGPGTRLTVL.